The next 13 T cell receptor beta chains were all read from a single sample in a study of blood T cell repertoires in COVID-19. Sequenced by immunoSEQ multiplex PCR; TCRdb stores in-frame clones only, minus some. The sample lists under 150,000 clones, around 85% occurring once. Material: peripheral blood. These TCRs come from a woman aged 80 or over with acute or convalescent COVID-19.

This rearrangement joins TRBV21-1 to TRBJ1-1; the table's D call TRBD1 went unverified against the DNA. TRBV21-1 is flagged as a pseudogene. The CDR3 sequence is 15 residues long. The CDR3 protein is CASSKEGPAGSEAFF. The CDR3 DNA is TGTGCCAGCAGCAAAGAGGGGCCAGCAGGCTCTGAAGCTTTCTTT.

The gene calls are TRBV27 and TRBJ2-7; 8 nucleotides match TRBD1. V trimming: 3 bases; J trimming: 3 bases; junction bases outside the gene matches: 16. The CDR3 is 18 residues long. Germline values: CDR1 MNHEY, CDR2 SMNVEV (reference sequence). CDR3 nucleotides: TGTGCCAGCAGTTTTCGGGTCCTAACAGGGGGGAAGAGCTACGAGCAGTACTTC. Its protein product is CASSFRVLTGGKSYEQYF.

The J gene is TRBJ2-2, the V gene TRBV24-1, with D possibly being TRBD2 (7 bases). The CDR3 contains 16 residues. V shed 2 bases and J shed 5 bases, with 14 bases lying between them. Germline V lookup: CDR1 KGHDR, CDR2 SFDVKD. Written as DNA, the CDR3 is TGTGCCACCAGTGATTCTACAGGGAGGGGGACCGGGGAGCTGTTTTTT. This gives the protein CATSDSTGRGTGELFF.

The chain uses TRBV9 and TRBJ2-1; weak D call: TRBD1 (5 bases). Trimming pared 0 bases from V and 0 bases from J, leaving 10 bases between. The CDR3 extends over 16 amino acids. The germline CDR1 and CDR2 sequences are SGDLS and YYNGEE. The CDR3 coding sequence is TGTGCCAGCAGCGTAGATTGGGGCAGCTCCTACAATGAGCAGTTCTTC. Translating gives CASSVDWGSSYNEQFF. Variable domain in full (rest from reference TRBV9 and TRBJ2-1): DSGVTQTPKHLITATGQRVTLRCSPRSGDLSVYWYQQSLDQGLQFLIQYYNGEERAKGNILERFSAQQFPDLHSELNLSSLELGDSALYFCASSVDWGSSYNEQFFGPGTRLTVL.

This chain connects TRBV5-1 to TRBJ2-3, with 12 bases fitting TRBD2. The V segment lost 4 bases and the J segment 4 bases; nucleotides outside the gene matches: 7. The CDR3 totals 16 residues. Germline CDR1 and CDR2: SGHRS and YFSETQ. CDR3 region: CASSQRLAGVPDTQYF. The CDR3 bases are TGCGCCAGCAGCCAGAGACTAGCGGGAGTGCCAGATACGCAGTATTTT.

Note on this clone: This same CDR3 is encoded by further DNA sequences in the sample. This chain joins TRBV18 and TRBJ2-7; no firm D call. The V gene's germline CDR1 is KGHSH and CDR2 LQKENI. Trimming cost V 2 bases and J 2 bases, with 7 bases left between them. This CDR3 has 13 amino acids. The CDR3 loop is CASSPGQTYEQYF. CDR3 nucleotides: TGTGCCAGCTCACCAGGGCAGACCTACGAGCAGTACTTC.

The chain carries TRBV6-1 and TRBJ1-1, with a tentative D call TRBD1 (6 bases). This CDR3 has 13 amino acids. V gave up 7 bases and J gave up 5 bases, with 14 bases separating them. CDR1 is MNHNS, CDR2 SASEGT, per germline. In DNA, the CDR3 is TGTGCCAGCACGGGCACAGGGCGTACTGAAGCTTTCTTT. This codes for CASTGTGRTEAFF.

V gene TRBV5-1 combines with J gene TRBJ2-3, with D maybe TRBD2 (5 bases). V lost 0 bases, J lost 6 bases, and 11 bases lay in between. Germline loops: CDR1 SGHRS, CDR2 YFSETQ. The CDR3 is made up of 14 amino acids. The CDR3 sequence is CASSLDSRRDTQYF. The CDR3 region has the DNA TGCGCCAGCAGCTTGGACAGCAGGAGGGATACGCAGTATTTT.

The V gene is TRBV6-5, the J gene TRBJ1-2; 7 bases are shared with TRBD1. The CDR3 is made up of 15 amino acids. V dropped 7 bases and J dropped 4; count of bases not matched to a gene: 12. CDR1 MNHEY and CDR2 SVGAGI come from the germline V gene. The CDR3 nucleotides read TGTGCCAGCACCAGGGGGGTGGGGTCTAGCTATGGCTACACCTTC. Protein sequence: CASTRGVGSSYGYTF.

The V call is TRBV7-2, the J call TRBJ1-1; D unclear. Germline loops: CDR1 SGHTA, CDR2 FQGNSA. V was cut by 5 bases and J by 2 bases, with 9 bases left in between. The CDR3 contains 13 residues. CDR3: CASSQTHNTEAFF. Here the CDR3 DNA reads TGTGCCAGCAGCCAAACTCACAACACTGAAGCTTTCTTT.

This clone was observed a handful of times. This sample includes further DNA sequences coding for the same CDR3. The chain carries TRBV19 and TRBJ1-4, with a weak D call TRBD1 (5 bases). Trimming pared 1 base from V and 9 bases from J, leaving 6 bases between. In germline, CDR1 is LNHDA, CDR2 SQIVND (reference sequence). The CDR3 totals 12 residues. The CDR3 DNA is TGTGCCAGTAGTATAGGGGGCAAAAAACTGTTTTTT. Protein: CASSIGGKKLFF. Combining the CDR3 with reference TRBV19 and TRBJ1-4 gives the whole variable domain DGGITQSPKYLFRKEGQNVTLSCEQNLNHDAMYWYRQDPGQGLRLIYYSQIVNDFQKGDIAEGYSVSREKKESFPLTVTSAQKNPTAFYLCASSIGGKKLFFGSGTQLSVL.

The rearrangement links TRBV7-9 to TRBJ2-3, with 8 bases fitting TRBD2. Trimming cost V 2 bases and J 0 bases; bases outside gene matches: 7. There are 17 residues in the CDR3. Germline-derived CDR1 and CDR2 are SEHNR and FQNEAQ (reference sequence). DNA for the CDR3: TGTGCCAGCAGCTTATCGGGCGGGGGGACTAGCACAGATACGCAGTATTTT. The encoded protein is CASSLSGGGTSTDTQYF.

The chain uses TRBV7-2 and TRBJ1-1, with a tentative D call TRBD1 (5 bases). The germline V and J ends were trimmed by 0 bases and 5 bases, with 10 bases remaining between them. The CDR3 runs 14 residues. CDR1 is SGHTA and CDR2 is FQGNSA in the germline V gene. The CDR3 here is CASSLASGRTEAFF. The CDR3 bases are TGTGCCAGCAGCTTAGCGTCAGGGAGGACTGAAGCTTTCTTT.